What follows is one T cell receptor (beta chain) and its context. Source study methods: Estimates of nucleated cell counts were drawn from the amplification of reference gene primers. TCRdb keeps only in-frame clones here, not all; method: immunoSEQ multiplex PCR. V and J calls and clone size are given by that table; D and trimming were obtained from the DNA. The table lists under 200,000 clones, 70% to 80% of them singletons. This sample was included in a study of blood T cell repertoires in COVID-19. Background on the study: COVID-19 samples, acute and convalescent, were from the United States, Italy and Spain. Sources were T cells, B-cell-depleted T cells, or PBMCs; the material itself was cDNA or gDNA.

J was trimmed by 6 bases and V by 6 bases; bases with no gene match: 8. Per the germline V gene, CDR1 is LNHDA and CDR2 is SQIVND (reference sequence). The CDR3 consists of 14 residues. The sample was peripheral blood. The rearrangement joins TRBV19 to TRBJ1-1; 9 bases fit TRBD1. This TCR derives from a man in his sixties with acute or convalescent COVID-19. The CDR3 bases are TGTGCCAGTAGCGCCGGGACAGGGCTCCCTGAAGCTTTCTTT. Translating it yields CASSAGTGLPEAFF.